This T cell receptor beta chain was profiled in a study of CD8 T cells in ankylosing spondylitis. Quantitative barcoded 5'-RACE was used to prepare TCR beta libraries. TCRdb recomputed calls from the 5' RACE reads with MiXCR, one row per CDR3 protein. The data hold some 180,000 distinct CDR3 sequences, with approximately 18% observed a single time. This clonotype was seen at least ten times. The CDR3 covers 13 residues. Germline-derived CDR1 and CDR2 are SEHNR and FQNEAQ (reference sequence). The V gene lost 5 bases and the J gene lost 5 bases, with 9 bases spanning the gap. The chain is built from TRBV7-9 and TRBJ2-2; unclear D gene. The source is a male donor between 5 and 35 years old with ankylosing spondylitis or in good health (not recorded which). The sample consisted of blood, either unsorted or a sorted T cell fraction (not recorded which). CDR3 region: CASSPPRTGELFF. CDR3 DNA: TGTGCCAGCAGCCCCCCTAGGACCGGGGAGCTGTTTTTT.